The 17 T cell receptor beta chains below come from one sample, sequenced in a study of blood T cells in healthy people across ages. It was with a sample-barcoded 5' primer and a J-beta primer mix that a second PCR of about 6 to 12 cycles was run. TCRdb re-called the 5' RACE reads with MiXCR, one entry per CDR3 protein. The data contain 1.5 million to 2 million distinct CDR3 sequences, roughly 27% of them singletons. The sequenced sample consisted of blood. These receptors originate from a woman in her 30s in good health.

CDR3 protein: CSAKLAGRIGELFF. The CDR3 nucleotides read TGCAGTGCCAAACTAGCGGGGCGGATCGGGGAGCTGTTTTTT. The V call is TRBV20-1, the J call TRBJ2-2; 10 nucleotides line up with TRBD2. From germline, CDR1 is DFQATT and CDR2 SNEGSKA (reference sequence). V shed 6 bases, J shed 7 bases, and the junction held 8 bases outside the gene matches. The CDR3 is 14 residues long.

The V call is TRBV6-1, the J call TRBJ2-5, with D perhaps assigned TRBD1 or TRBD2 (5 bases each). Trimming took 6 bases from V and 2 from J, leaving 16 bases between them. Germline CDR1 MNHNS, CDR2 SASEGT. CDR3 length equals 15 residues. The CDR3 reads CASRSGTADQETQYF. The CDR3 DNA reads as TGTGCCAGCAGGTCCGGGACGGCTGATCAAGAGACCCAGTACTTC.

This clonotype was recorded a few times. The chain is built from TRBV5-1 and TRBJ2-5; 14 bases match TRBD2. CDR3 length: 17 residues. The germline CDR1 and CDR2 sequences are SGHRS and YFSETQ. The V segment lost 4 bases and the J segment 6 bases; nucleotides outside the gene matches: 11. CDR3 DNA: TGCGCCAGCAGCCCCAAGACTAGCGGGAGGGCTATGAAGACCCAGTACTTC. Encoded protein: CASSPKTSGRAMKTQYF.

The rearrangement links TRBV5-1 to TRBJ1-1, with a possible D match to TRBD1 (5 bases). Trimming shortened V by 4 bases and J by 10 bases, and 26 bases separated the two germline ends. From germline, CDR1 is SGHRS and CDR2 YFSETQ. CDR3 length: 16 residues. CDR3 amino acids: CASSQLSARKGVVAFF. The CDR3 nucleotides read TGCGCCAGCAGCCAACTCTCGGCCCGAAAAGGGGTGGTAGCTTTCTTT.

The chain uses TRBV9 and TRBJ1-4, with D unclear. The CDR3 is made up of 15 amino acids. Trimming pared 4 bases from V and 6 bases from J, leaving 16 bases between. The germline V gene has CDR1 SGDLS and CDR2 YYNGEE. CDR3 loop: CASSRSSVTDEKLFF. In nucleotides, the CDR3 is TGTGCCAGCAGCCGTAGTTCGGTGACGGATGAAAAACTGTTTTTT.

This clonotype has a count of ten or more. V gene TRBV29-1 combines with J gene TRBJ2-5, with D possibly being TRBD1 or TRBD2 (5 bases each). Germline V gives CDR1 SQVTM, CDR2 ANQGSEA. The CDR3 covers 12 residues. Trimming took off 6 bases at V and 0 bases at J, with 8 bases between the two ends. The CDR3 here is CSVRGYQETQYF. CDR3 nucleotides: TGCAGCGTGAGGGGTTACCAAGAGACCCAGTACTTC.

This clonotype showed up just a few times. The chain combines TRBV5-1 with TRBJ2-5; 9 bases match TRBD2. The J call may be faulty, since TRBJ2-7 better matches the DNA end. The CDR3 is made up of 13 amino acids. Germline assignment: CDR1 SGHRS and CDR2 YFSETQ. The CDR3 loop is CASSSGLAAEQYF. In nucleotides, the CDR3 is TGCGCCAGCAGCTCGGGACTAGCTGCCGAGCAGTACTTC.

The V and J genes are TRBV7-2 and TRBJ2-5; 8 nucleotides match TRBD2. The V gene's germline CDR1 is SGHTA and CDR2 FQGNSA. The V segment lost 5 bases and the J segment 5 bases; nucleotides outside the gene matches: 7. The CDR3 extends over 14 amino acids. The CDR3 DNA follows: TGTGCCAGCAGCCTCGGGGGGGGTTATGAGACCCAGTACTTC. Translated, it gives CASSLGGGYETQYF. Full variable domain (outside the CDR3, taken from reference TRBV7-2 and TRBJ2-5): GAGVSQSPSNKVTEKGKDVELRCDPISGHTALYWYRQSLGQGLEFLIYFQGNSAPDKSGLPSDRFSAERTGGSVSTLTIQRTQQEDSAVYLCASSLGGGYETQYFGPGTRLLVL.

This clonotype has a count of ten or more. The rearrangement joins TRBV5-5 to TRBJ2-7; D is undetermined. Germline CDR1 and CDR2: SGHKS and YYEKEE (reference sequence). The CDR3 runs 15 residues. The V and J ends lost 1 base and 2 bases respectively, with 13 bases between them. CDR3 loop: CASSLIEAYPYEQYF. The CDR3 coding sequence is TGTGCCAGCAGCTTGATCGAAGCTTACCCCTACGAGCAGTACTTC.

This clonotype has ten or more counts. This chain connects TRBV27 to TRBJ1-2, with D tentatively TRBD1 (5 bases). This CDR3 spans 15 amino acids. Germline CDR1 reads MNHEY; CDR2 reads SMNVEV (reference sequence). Trimming took 6 bases from V and 4 from J, leaving 18 bases between them. In DNA form, the CDR3 reads TGTGCCAGCAGATTCGCGGGACGGGATATCTATGGCTACACCTTC. It codes for CASRFAGRDIYGYTF.

This chain connects TRBV11-2 to TRBJ1-2, with 8 bases fitting TRBD1. The germline gives CDR1 SGHAT, CDR2 FQNNGV. After removal of 5 bases from V and 8 bases from J, the junction contained 13 bases not matched to a gene. The CDR3 has 15 amino acids. The chain's CDR3 is CASSGQGASVGGYTF. The CDR3 DNA reads TGTGCCAGCAGCGGTCAGGGGGCTTCCGTAGGCGGCTACACCTTC.

The chain combines TRBV5-1 with TRBJ1-1; maybe TRBD1 (6 bases). Trimming shortened V by 4 bases and J by 11 bases, and 12 bases separated the two germline ends. CDR1 SGHRS and CDR2 YFSETQ come from the germline V gene. This CDR3 is 11 amino acids long. The CDR3 nucleotides are TGCGCCAGCAGCCCAGGGGAGGTGGCTTTCTTT. It specifies CASSPGEVAFF.

The table lists this clonotype with many counts. The CDR3 DNA reads as TGTGCCAGCAGTCCACGCCCCGACGAGCAGTACTTC. Encoded protein: CASSPRPDEQYF. The chain uses TRBV7-9 and TRBJ2-7; no clear D gene. The germline CDR1 and CDR2 sequences are SEHNR and FQNEAQ (reference sequence). V lost 6 bases, J lost 5 bases, and 11 bases lay in between. The CDR3 has 12 amino acids.

CDR3 region: CASSPPGGANGYEQYF. CDR3 coding DNA: TGTGCCAGCAGCCCCCCGGGGGGGGCCAACGGTTACGAGCAGTACTTC. This chain joins TRBV7-9 and TRBJ2-7; TRBD2 agrees at 8 bases. Germline CDR1 reads SEHNR; CDR2 reads FQNEAQ (reference sequence). There are 16 residues in the CDR3. Unmatched junction bases numbered 13, after V lost 5 bases and J lost 4 bases.

In this sample, this clonotype turned up many times. One end of the junction varies from germline; a read error may be responsible. The chain uses TRBV10-2 and TRBJ2-1, with 8 nucleotides matching TRBD2. CDR3 size: 14 residues. The germline V gene encodes CDR1 WSHSY and CDR2 SAAADI. CDR3 in amino acids: CASRLAGERNEQFF. CDR3 nucleotides: TGTGCCAGCAGGCTAGCGGGTGAAAGAAATGAGCAGTTCTTC.

This clonotype has just a few counts. This chain joins TRBV3-1 and TRBJ2-1; 8 bases map to TRBD2. V was pared by 0 bases and J by 7 bases, with 11 bases of the junction left unmatched. The CDR3 consists of 17 residues. The germline CDR1 and CDR2 sequences are LGHDT and YNNKEL (reference sequence). In DNA, the CDR3 is TGTGCCAGCAGCCAAGAATTGTGGCTAGCGGGCCCTAATGAGCAGTTCTTC. This encodes CASSQELWLAGPNEQFF.

The J gene is TRBJ2-3, the V gene TRBV5-1; 11 nucleotides match TRBD2. V lost 6 bases, J lost 7 bases, and 10 bases stayed unmatched. The germline V gene has CDR1 SGHRS and CDR2 YFSETQ. The CDR3 is made up of 15 amino acids. The CDR3 loop is CASIPMGTSGNTQYF. The CDR3 DNA reads as TGCGCCAGCATCCCGATGGGGACTAGCGGAAATACGCAGTATTTT.